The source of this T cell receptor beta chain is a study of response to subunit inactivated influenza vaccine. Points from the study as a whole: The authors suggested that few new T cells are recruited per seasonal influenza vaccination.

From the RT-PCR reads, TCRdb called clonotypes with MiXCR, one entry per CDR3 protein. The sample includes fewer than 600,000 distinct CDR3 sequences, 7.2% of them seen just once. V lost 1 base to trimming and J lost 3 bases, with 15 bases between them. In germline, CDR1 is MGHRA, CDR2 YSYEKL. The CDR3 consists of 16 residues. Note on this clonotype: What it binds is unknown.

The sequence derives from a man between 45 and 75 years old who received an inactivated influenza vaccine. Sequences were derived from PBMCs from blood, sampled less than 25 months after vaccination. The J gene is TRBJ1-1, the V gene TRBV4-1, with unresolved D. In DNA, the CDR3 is TGCGCCAGCAGCCAAGGTTTTTCCTCGCGGGACACTGAAGCTTTCTTT. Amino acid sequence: CASSQGFSSRDTEAFF.